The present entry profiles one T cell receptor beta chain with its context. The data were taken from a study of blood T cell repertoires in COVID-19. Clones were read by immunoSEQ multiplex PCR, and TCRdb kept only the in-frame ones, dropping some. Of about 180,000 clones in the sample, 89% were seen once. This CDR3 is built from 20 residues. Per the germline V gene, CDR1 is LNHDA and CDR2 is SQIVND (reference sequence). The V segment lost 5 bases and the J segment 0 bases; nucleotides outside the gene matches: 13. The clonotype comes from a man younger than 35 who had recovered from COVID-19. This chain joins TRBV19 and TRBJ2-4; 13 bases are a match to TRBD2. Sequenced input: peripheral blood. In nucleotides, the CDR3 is TGTGCCAGTAGTCCTGGGACTAGCGGGACTCAAGCTCGAGCCAAAAACATTCAGTACTTC. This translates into CASSPGTSGTQARAKNIQYF.